The 29 T cell receptor beta chains in this list originate from one sample, sequenced in a study of blood T cells in healthy people across ages. The second PCR ran about 6 to 12 cycles with a sample-barcoded 5' primer and J-beta primers. TCRdb fed the 5' RACE reads into MiXCR, producing one record per CDR3 protein. The data show over 600,000 distinct CDR3 sequences, with about 21% seen just once and about 3.6% held by the top ten. Sequenced sample: blood. The receptors stem from a man in his 70s in good health.

This chain joins TRBV6-1 and TRBJ1-4; 9 positions match TRBD1. The J segment lost 1 base and the V segment lost 7 bases, leaving 7 bases of the junction unmatched. Germline-derived CDR1 and CDR2 are MNHNS and SASEGT. The CDR3 runs to 16 residues. The CDR3, as DNA: TGTGCCAGCAACCTTCCGGGACAGGGAACTAATGAAAAACTGTTTTTT. Translated, it gives CASNLPGQGTNEKLFF.

This clonotype was observed a few times. Here the CDR3 reads CASSPRGLEQYF. The CDR3 DNA reads as TGTGCCAGCAGTCCCCGAGGGCTGGAGCAGTACTTC. V usage is TRBV28 and J usage is TRBJ2-5; tentative D call: TRBD2 (5 bases). V lost 5 bases and J lost 11, with 15 bases in between. CDR1 and CDR2 from the germline V gene are MDHEN and SYDVKM. CDR3 length: 12 amino acids. The variable domain in full, with the rest retrieved from reference TRBV28 and TRBJ2-5, is DVKVTQSSRYLVKRTGEKVFLECVQDMDHENMFWYRQDPGLGLRLIYFSYDVKMKEKGDIPEGYSVSREKKERFSLILESASTNQTSMYLCASSPRGLEQYFGPGTRLLVL.

The chain carries TRBV12-3 or TRBV12-4 and TRBJ2-2; the match to TRBD2 covers 12 bases. Germline trimming cut 5 bases from V and 1 base from J; bases unmatched to any gene: 5. The CDR3 has 17 residues. CDR3 nucleotides: TGTGCCAGCAGTCTCGCACTAGCGGGAGGGAACACCGGGGAGCTGTTTTTT. This codes for CASSLALAGGNTGELFF.

The rearrangement links TRBV29-1 to TRBJ2-1, with 10 bases matching TRBD1. V was clipped by 5 bases and J by 0 bases; unmatched bases: 10. The CDR3 is made up of 17 amino acids. Germline V gene sequence: CDR1 SQVTM, CDR2 ANQGSEA. CDR3: CSVPGTGARISYNEQFF. The CDR3 nucleotides read TGCAGCGTTCCCGGGACAGGGGCGCGGATCTCCTACAATGAGCAGTTCTTC.

The J gene is TRBJ2-5, the V gene TRBV12-3 or TRBV12-4; the match to TRBD2 covers 9 bases. V was pared by 9 bases and J by 2 bases, with 7 bases of the junction left unmatched. The CDR3 has 14 amino acids. DNA for the CDR3: TGTGCCAGTGTCTCGACTAGCGGACAAGAGACCCAGTACTTC. It specifies CASVSTSGQETQYF.

A few counts support this clonotype. The chain joins TRBV7-2 to TRBJ2-4; D perhaps matches TRBD1 (5 bases). In germline, CDR1 is SGHTA, CDR2 FQGNSA. The CDR3 contains 14 residues. Trimming removed 0 bases at V and 8 bases at J, with 11 bases between. The CDR3 DNA is TGTGCCAGCAGCTTAGCTCAGGGTGTTGACATTCAGTACTTC. This sequence encodes CASSLAQGVDIQYF. The full variable domain, in which reference TRBV7-2 and TRBJ2-4 provide the parts outside the CDR3, is GAGVSQSPSNKVTEKGKDVELRCDPISGHTALYWYRQSLGQGLEFLIYFQGNSAPDKSGLPSDRFSAERTGGSVSTLTIQRTQQEDSAVYLCASSLAQGVDIQYFGAGTRLSVL.

This clonotype was detected a few times. The chain uses TRBV3-1 and TRBJ2-5, with D tentatively TRBD2 (5 bases). Per the germline V gene, CDR1 is LGHDT and CDR2 is YNNKEL (reference sequence). V was cut by 5 bases and J by 5 bases, with 18 bases left in between. The CDR3 is 15 residues long. The chain's CDR3 is CASSSHVREIETQYF. CDR3 in DNA: TGTGCCAGCAGCTCCCATGTAAGGGAGATTGAGACCCAGTACTTC.

The chain links TRBV10-2 to TRBJ2-1; D unclear. The germline CDR1 and CDR2 sequences are WSHSY and SAAADI. Trimming removed 6 bases at V and 1 base at J, with 13 bases between. The CDR3 totals 15 residues. CDR3 sequence reads: CASSGSLRSYNEQFF. The CDR3 nucleotides are TGCGCCAGCAGCGGGTCGCTCAGATCCTACAATGAGCAGTTCTTC.

This clonotype has a handful of counts. V gene TRBV20-1 combines with J gene TRBJ1-6, with a possible D match to TRBD1 (6 bases). This CDR3 spans 15 amino acids. The V gene's germline CDR1 is DFQATT and CDR2 SNEGSKA (reference sequence). Trimming removed 3 bases at V and 6 bases at J, with 15 bases between. CDR3 nucleotides: TGCAGTGCTAGGGCGGAAGACAGGCCTAATTCACCCCTCCACTTT. Translation gives CSARAEDRPNSPLHF.

This clonotype was seen a few times. The chain employs TRBV5-1 and TRBJ2-7; the match to TRBD1 covers 7 bases. V was clipped by 2 bases and J by 0 bases; unmatched bases: 11. CDR3 size: 17 residues. Germline V lookup: CDR1 SGHRS, CDR2 YFSETQ. CDR3 in amino acids: CASSFGSRDSSSYEQYF. The DNA for the CDR3 is TGCGCCAGCAGCTTTGGCTCCCGGGACAGCAGCTCCTACGAGCAGTACTTC.

This clonotype was observed at least ten times. The V call is TRBV9, the J call TRBJ2-1; the match to TRBD2 covers 11 bases. Germline-derived CDR1 and CDR2 are SGDLS and YYNGEE. The CDR3 totals 15 residues. J lost 6 bases, V lost 4 bases, and 6 bases had no gene match. In nucleotides, the CDR3 is TGTGCCAGCAGCCCGGGGACTAGCGGACCCAATGAGCAGTTCTTC. Its protein is CASSPGTSGPNEQFF. Filled out from reference TRBV9 and TRBJ2-1, the complete variable domain reads DSGVTQTPKHLITATGQRVTLRCSPRSGDLSVYWYQQSLDQGLQFLIQYYNGEERAKGNILERFSAQQFPDLHSELNLSSLELGDSALYFCASSPGTSGPNEQFFGPGTRLTVL.

The rearrangement joins TRBV29-1 to TRBJ2-3; 9 positions agree with TRBD1. Per germline, CDR1 SQVTM and CDR2 ANQGSEA. CDR3 length: 15 residues. Trimming took 2 bases from V and 2 from J; bases not matched to a gene: 5. The CDR3 coding sequence is TGCAGCGTTGAATTGGGACAGGGAAACACAGATACGCAGTATTTT. Its protein is CSVELGQGNTDTQYF.

Ten or more counts support this clonotype. The rearrangement uses TRBV9 and TRBJ1-6; 8 bases map to TRBD1. Trimming cost V 0 bases and J 9 bases; bases outside gene matches: 5. Germline V CDR1 and CDR2: SGDLS, YYNGEE. The CDR3 contains 15 residues. The CDR3 spells CASSVGGQEGSPLHF. The CDR3 coding sequence is TGTGCCAGCAGCGTAGGGGGACAGGAGGGTTCACCCCTCCACTTT.

The V gene is TRBV7-2, the J gene TRBJ2-3; D is possibly TRBD2 (6 bases). V lost 1 base and J lost 4, with 15 bases in between. This CDR3 comprises 16 residues. Germline-derived CDR1 and CDR2 are SGHTA and FQGNSA. CDR3 bases: TGTGCCAGCAGCTTAGGGGCGGGGCGGATTTCAGATACGCAGTATTTT. Translation: CASSLGAGRISDTQYF.

The chain has TRBV20-1 and TRBJ1-5; 7 positions match TRBD1. The V and J ends lost 0 bases and 6 bases, in that order; junction bases with no gene match: 5. The CDR3 consists of 14 residues. The germline gives CDR1 DFQATT, CDR2 SNEGSKA (reference sequence). For the CDR3, the DNA is TGCAGTGCTAGAGATGAGGGGGCTGGTCAGCCCCAGCATTTT. It is translated as CSARDEGAGQPQHF.

The gene calls are TRBV20-1 and TRBJ2-7; 10 nucleotides match TRBD1. Germline CDR1 reads DFQATT; CDR2 reads SNEGSKA (reference sequence). The trim removed 3 bases at V and 2 bases at J, leaving 10 bases unmatched. There are 16 residues in the CDR3. Written as DNA, the CDR3 is TGCAGTGCTAGGATCCCAGGTGGGACAGGGGCCTACGAGCAGTACTTC. Protein sequence: CSARIPGGTGAYEQYF.

The rearrangement joins TRBV20-1 to TRBJ2-5, with unresolved D. Germline V gene sequence: CDR1 DFQATT, CDR2 SNEGSKA (reference sequence). V shed 8 bases and J shed 3 bases, with 13 bases lying between them. The length of the CDR3 is 12 residues. The DNA for the CDR3 is TGCAGTCCCGACGGTCGGGAAGAGACCCAGTACTTC. It specifies CSPDGREETQYF.

A word on this clonotype: Compared with germline, one end of the junction differs, possibly owing to a read error. V and J are TRBV29-1 and TRBJ2-1, with D maybe TRBD2 (5 bases). This CDR3 has 12 amino acids. Germline CDR1 is SQVTM and CDR2 is ANQGSEA. The CDR3 here is CGVEWRVGEQFF. The CDR3 nucleotides are TGCGGCGTTGAATGGCGGGTCGGTGAGCAGTTCTTC.

This clonotype came up many times. This chain uses TRBV5-1 with TRBJ2-5; D remains ambiguous. The CDR3 sequence is 12 residues long. Germline CDR1 is SGHRS and CDR2 is YFSETQ. V was clipped by 4 bases and J by 1 base, with 5 bases between them. The CDR3 DNA sequence: TGCGCCAGCAGCCTGATCCAAGAGACCCAGTACTTC. Its protein is CASSLIQETQYF.

The chain links TRBV10-3 to TRBJ1-5, with a tentative D call TRBD1 (5 bases). CDR1 is ENHRY, CDR2 SYGVKD, per germline. Deletions cut 0 bases from V and 1 base from J, with 7 bases between. This CDR3 has 15 residues. The CDR3 nucleotides read TGTGCCATCAGTGAGTCAAGGGACAGCAATCAGCCCCAGCATTTT. Its translation: CAISESRDSNQPQHF.

As regards this clonotype: Relative to the germline gene, one junction end is altered; a read error may explain this. The gene calls are TRBV12-3 or TRBV12-4 and TRBJ1-4; D not certain. The CDR3 sequence is 15 residues long. The CDR3, as DNA: TGTGTCAGCAGTTTACCCCCGCCCCCCCCAGTTAAACTGTTTTTT. It is translated as CVSSLPPPPPVKLFF.

This clonotype showed up just a few times. This sequence joins TRBV19 and TRBJ2-1; TRBD2 agrees at 7 bases. Per germline, CDR1 LNHDA and CDR2 SQIVND (reference sequence). V lost 7 bases to trimming and J lost 4 bases; unmatched junction nucleotides: 7. This CDR3 comprises 14 residues. The CDR3 sequence: CASTRQAGYNEQFF. The CDR3 nucleotides read TGTGCCAGTACCCGACAAGCGGGATACAATGAGCAGTTCTTC.

The sample holds a few counts of this clonotype. This chain uses TRBV7-9 with TRBJ2-7, with 10 bases matching TRBD1. Losses at the gene ends were 5 bases for V and 3 bases for J; bases not matched to a gene: 4. Germline V lookup: CDR1 SEHNR, CDR2 FQNEAQ (reference sequence). This CDR3 is 14 amino acids long. For the CDR3, the DNA is TGTGCCAGCAGCACCGGGACAGGGGACTACGAGCAGTACTTC. This codes for CASSTGTGDYEQYF. The entire variable domain, with the rest obtained from reference TRBV7-9 and TRBJ2-7, is as follows: DTGVSQNPRHKITKRGQNVTFRCDPISEHNRLYWYRQTLGQGPEFLTYFQNEAQLEKSRLLSDRFSAERPKGSFSTLEIQRTEQGDSAMYLCASSTGTGDYEQYFGPGTRLTVT.

The chain links TRBV27 to TRBJ2-7; TRBD1 agrees at 7 bases. The CDR3 length is 13 residues. Germline lookup yields CDR1 MNHEY and CDR2 SMNVEV (reference sequence). The V and J ends lost 6 bases and 3 bases, in that order; junction bases with no gene match: 5. The CDR3 protein is CASSAGTDYEQYV. The CDR3 DNA sequence: TGTGCCAGCAGCGCTGGGACAGACTACGAGCAGTACGTC.

The rearrangement joins TRBV20-1 to TRBJ2-3; 12 nucleotides line up with TRBD2. This CDR3 contains 17 residues. Trimming cost V 2 bases and J 3 bases; bases outside gene matches: 9. Germline V gene data show CDR1 as DFQATT and CDR2 as SNEGSKA (reference sequence). The DNA for the CDR3 is TGCAGTGCTAGAAGTGCCCGACTAGCGGGAGTTACAGATACGCAGTATTTT. This sequence encodes CSARSARLAGVTDTQYF.

The chain links TRBV25-1 to TRBJ2-7; D is possibly TRBD2 (6 bases). Germline V lookup: CDR1 MGHDK, CDR2 SYGVNS. CDR3 length: 15 residues. The germline V and J ends were trimmed by 2 bases and 0 bases, with 11 bases remaining between them. The CDR3 DNA follows: TGTGCCAGCAGTGAAGGTAGCGGACTCTCCTACGAGCAGTACTTC. Translating it yields CASSEGSGLSYEQYF.

The V and J genes are TRBV28 and TRBJ2-5; D is possibly TRBD2 (6 bases). Matching the DNA end better, TRBJ2-1 makes the J call doubtful. CDR1 is MDHEN, CDR2 SYDVKM, per germline. The CDR3 is 15 amino acids. In DNA form, the CDR3 reads TGTGCCAGCAGCCCTGCTAGCGTTTCTCGCGATGAGCAGTTCTTC. Protein sequence: CASSPASVSRDEQFF.

Remarks on this clonotype: The junction departs from the called germline gene at one end, perhaps through a read error. This sequence joins TRBV5-1 and TRBJ1-4; D might be TRBD1 (5 bases). CDR1 and CDR2 from the germline V gene are SGHRS and YFSETQ. The CDR3 contains 16 residues. This chain's CDR3 is CASRLGDRPTNEKLFF. Here the CDR3 DNA reads TGCGCCAGCAGATTGGGGGACCGTCCTACTAATGAAAAACTGTTTTTT. Combining the CDR3 with reference TRBV5-1 and TRBJ1-4 gives the whole variable domain KAGVTQTPRYLIKTRGQQVTLSCSPISGHRSVSWYQQTPGQGLQFLFEYFSETQRNKGNFPGRFSGRQFSNSRSEMNVSTLELGDSALYLCASRLGDRPTNEKLFFGSGTQLSVL.

Ten or more counts support this clonotype. J is TRBJ1-2 and V is TRBV4-1; possible D gene TRBD1, 6 bases. V was cut by 1 base and J by 4 bases, with 7 bases left in between. The V gene's germline CDR1 is MGHRA and CDR2 YSYEKL. The length of the CDR3 is 13 residues. The CDR3 DNA is TGCGCCAGCAGCCAAGGAGGGGGCTATGGCTACACCTTC. It translates to CASSQGGGYGYTF.